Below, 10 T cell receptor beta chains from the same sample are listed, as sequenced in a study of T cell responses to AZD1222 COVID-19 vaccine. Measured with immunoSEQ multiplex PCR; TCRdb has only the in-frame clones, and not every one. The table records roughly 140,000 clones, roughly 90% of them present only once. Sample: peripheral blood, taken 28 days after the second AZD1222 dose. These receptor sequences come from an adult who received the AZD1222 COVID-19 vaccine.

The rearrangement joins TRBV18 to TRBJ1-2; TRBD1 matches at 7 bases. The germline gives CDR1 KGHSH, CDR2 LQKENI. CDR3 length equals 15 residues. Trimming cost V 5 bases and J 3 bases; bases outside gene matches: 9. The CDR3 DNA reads TGTGCCAGCTCAAAACAGGGGATCAAGGACTATGGCTACACCTTC. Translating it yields CASSKQGIKDYGYTF.

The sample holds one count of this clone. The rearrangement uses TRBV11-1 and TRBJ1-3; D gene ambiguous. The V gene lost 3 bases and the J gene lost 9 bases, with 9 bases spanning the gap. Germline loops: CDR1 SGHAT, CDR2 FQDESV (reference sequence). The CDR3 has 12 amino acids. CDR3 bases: TGTGCCAGCAGCTTCATCCCGGGCACCATATATTTT. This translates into CASSFIPGTIYF.

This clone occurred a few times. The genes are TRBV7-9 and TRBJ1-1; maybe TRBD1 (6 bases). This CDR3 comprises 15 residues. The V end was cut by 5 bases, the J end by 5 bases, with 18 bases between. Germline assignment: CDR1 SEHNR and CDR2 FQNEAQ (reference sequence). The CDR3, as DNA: TGTGCCAGCAGCCCTCGTACAGGGACGAGGACTGAAGCTTTCTTT. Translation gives CASSPRTGTRTEAFF.

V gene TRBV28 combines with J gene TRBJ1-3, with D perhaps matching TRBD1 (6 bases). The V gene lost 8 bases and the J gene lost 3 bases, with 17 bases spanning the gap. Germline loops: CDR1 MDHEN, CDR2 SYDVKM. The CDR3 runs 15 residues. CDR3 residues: CASGLQGSGGNTIYF. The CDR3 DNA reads TGTGCCAGCGGACTACAGGGTTCGGGTGGAAACACCATATATTTT.

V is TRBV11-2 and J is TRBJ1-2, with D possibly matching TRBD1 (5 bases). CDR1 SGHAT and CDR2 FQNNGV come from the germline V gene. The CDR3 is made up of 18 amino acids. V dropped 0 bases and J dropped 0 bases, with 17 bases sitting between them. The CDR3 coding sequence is TGTGCCAGCAGCTTAGAATCGCGGGGCAGCAGAGCTAACTATGGCTACACCTTC. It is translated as CASSLESRGSRANYGYTF.

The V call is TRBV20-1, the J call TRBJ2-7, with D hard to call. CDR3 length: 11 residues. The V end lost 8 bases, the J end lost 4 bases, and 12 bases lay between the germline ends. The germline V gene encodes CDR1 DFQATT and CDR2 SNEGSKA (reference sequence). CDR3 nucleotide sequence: TGCAGTCACGGTACCAGTTACGAGCAGTACTTC. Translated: CSHGTSYEQYF.

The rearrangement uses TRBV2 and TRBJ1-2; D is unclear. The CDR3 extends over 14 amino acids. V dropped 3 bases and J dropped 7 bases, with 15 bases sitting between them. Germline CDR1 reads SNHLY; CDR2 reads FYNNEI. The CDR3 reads CASSEETRGVGYTF. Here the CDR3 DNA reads TGTGCCAGCAGTGAGGAGACTCGAGGTGTTGGCTACACCTTC.

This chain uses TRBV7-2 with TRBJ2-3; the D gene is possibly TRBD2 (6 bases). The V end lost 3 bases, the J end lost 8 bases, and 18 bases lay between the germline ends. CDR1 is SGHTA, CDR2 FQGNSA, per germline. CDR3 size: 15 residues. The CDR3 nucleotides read TGTGCCAGCAGCTTCGTGGACGTCGGAGCGGGTACGCAGTATTTT. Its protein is CASSFVDVGAGTQYF.

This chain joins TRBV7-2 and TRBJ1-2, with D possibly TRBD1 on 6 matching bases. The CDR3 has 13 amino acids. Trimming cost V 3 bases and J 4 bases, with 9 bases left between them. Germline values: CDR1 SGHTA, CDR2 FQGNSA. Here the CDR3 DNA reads TGTGCCAGCAGCTTTTGGGGGGCCTATGGCTACACCTTC. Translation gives CASSFWGAYGYTF.

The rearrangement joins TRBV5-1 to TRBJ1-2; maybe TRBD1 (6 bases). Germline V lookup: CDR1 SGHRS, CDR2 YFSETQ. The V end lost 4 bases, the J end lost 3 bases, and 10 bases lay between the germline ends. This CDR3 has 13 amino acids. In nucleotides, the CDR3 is TGCGCCAGCAGCCCGGACAGAGACTATGGCTACACCTTC. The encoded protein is CASSPDRDYGYTF.